Listed here are 19 T cell receptor beta chains from one sample, sequenced in a study of T cell repertoires in cytomegalovirus infection. Antigens of these TCRs are unknown. TCRdb re-derived calls from the reads in MiXCR, one entry per CDR3 protein. Of about 900,000 distinct CDR3 sequences in the sample, roughly 31% were seen once. Specimen: cultured CD8+ T cells from PBMCs, collected from culture after CMV antigen stimulation. The receptors were gathered from a human donor in good health (CMV status not recorded). Some clones in this sample may be carry-over from other donors' samples.

This clonotype was observed a single time. The V gene is TRBV7-8, the J gene TRBJ1-6; possibly TRBD1 for D (5 bases). Trimming removed 4 bases at V and 0 bases at J, with 19 bases between. The CDR3 has 19 amino acids. Germline CDR1 and CDR2: SGHVS and FQNEAQ. CDR3 loop: CASSSLGVLLSSYNSPLHF. For the CDR3, the DNA is TGTGCCAGCAGCTCATTGGGGGTCCTCTTGAGCTCCTATAATTCACCCCTCCACTTT.

This clonotype was observed a few times. The chain combines TRBV5-1 with TRBJ2-2; 8 nucleotides align to TRBD1. With 3 bases clipped from V and 7 bases from J, the junction kept 8 bases outside the gene matches. The germline CDR1 and CDR2 sequences are SGHRS and YFSETQ. The CDR3 extends over 15 amino acids. In nucleotides, the CDR3 is TGCGCCAGCAGCTCAAGGACAGGGCGTGACGGGGAGCTGTTTTTT. Its protein is CASSSRTGRDGELFF.

Only a few counts were recorded for this clonotype. The rearrangement links TRBV6-6 to TRBJ2-2, with a possible D match to TRBD1 (6 bases). The CDR3 has 12 residues. The V and J ends lost 8 bases and 6 bases respectively, with 10 bases between them. CDR1 and CDR2 from the germline V gene are MNHNY and SVGAGI (reference sequence). CDR3 DNA sequence: TGTGCCAGCCTAAACAGGGCCGGGGAGCTGTTTTTT. Protein: CASLNRAGELFF.

The rearrangement uses TRBV6-5 and TRBJ2-1; 8 nucleotides line up with TRBD2. This CDR3 is 15 amino acids long. Trimming cost V 2 bases and J 9 bases; bases outside gene matches: 9. The germline CDR1 and CDR2 sequences are MNHEY and SVGAGI. The CDR3 spells CASSYGLRGASEQFF. The CDR3 DNA reads as TGTGCCAGCAGTTACGGTTTGCGGGGGGCCAGTGAGCAGTTCTTC.

The chain links TRBV6-1 to TRBJ1-4, with D uncertain. The CDR3 is made up of 14 amino acids. V was clipped by 7 bases and J by 8 bases, with 17 bases between them. Germline V gene sequence: CDR1 MNHNS, CDR2 SASEGT. CDR3 bases: TGTGCCAGCAACATTGCTGGAGTTCGCGAAAAACTGTTTTTT. Protein product: CASNIAGVREKLFF.

The chain is built from TRBV7-9 and TRBJ2-6; weak D call: TRBD2 (6 bases). This CDR3 is built from 13 residues. From germline, CDR1 is SEHNR and CDR2 FQNEAQ (reference sequence). This CDR3 is CASSGAGANVLTF. DNA for the CDR3: TGTGCTTCTTCGGGGGCTGGGGCCAACGTCCTGACTTTC.

The chain uses TRBV7-8 and TRBJ1-6, with D perhaps matching TRBD1 (6 bases). The CDR3 contains 16 residues. Per germline, CDR1 SGHVS and CDR2 FQNEAQ. The V gene lost 5 bases and the J gene lost 3 bases, with 14 bases spanning the gap. CDR3 sequence: CASSEEQGFYNSPLHF. The CDR3 nucleotides are TGTGCCAGCAGCGAAGAACAGGGATTCTATAATTCACCCCTCCACTTT. Full variable domain (outside the CDR3, taken from reference TRBV7-8 and TRBJ1-6): GAGVSQSPRYKVAKRGQDVALRCDPISGHVSLFWYQQALGQGPEFLTYFQNEAQLDKSGLPSDRFFAERPEGSVSTLKIQRTQQEDSAVYLCASSEEQGFYNSPLHFGNGTRLTVT.

This CDR3 is CASSSPGLVGDTQYF. The DNA of the CDR3 is TGTGCCAGCAGCTCGCCGGGACTAGTGGGTGATACGCAGTATTTT. The rearrangement links TRBV5-4 to TRBJ2-3; 8 bases are shared with TRBD2. V was pared by 3 bases and J by 6 bases, with 9 bases of the junction left unmatched. The length of the CDR3 is 15 residues. Germline V CDR1 and CDR2: SGHNT, YYREEE (reference sequence).

The chain combines TRBV6-1 with TRBJ1-2, with D unclear. The CDR3 is 13 residues long. The germline V gene encodes CDR1 MNHNS and CDR2 SASEGT. Deletions cut 6 bases from V and 1 base from J, with 9 bases between. The CDR3 is CASSDTVNYGYTF. The DNA for the CDR3 is TGTGCCAGCAGCGACACAGTTAACTATGGCTACACCTTC.

The V call is TRBV2, the J call TRBJ2-1; 8 positions agree with TRBD1. Germline values: CDR1 SNHLY, CDR2 FYNNEI. The CDR3 sequence is 14 residues long. V shed 7 bases, J shed 6 bases, and the junction held 8 bases outside the gene matches. CDR3 sequence reads: CASKTDRDGNEQFF. In nucleotides, the CDR3 is TGTGCCAGCAAAACGGACAGGGATGGCAATGAGCAGTTCTTC.

The V gene is TRBV19, the J gene TRBJ2-7; D call uncertain. The CDR3 loop spans 13 amino acids. V was cut by 0 bases and J by 6 bases, with 9 bases left in between. CDR1 is LNHDA and CDR2 is SQIVND in the germline V gene (reference sequence). The CDR3 protein is CASSIDTASEQYF. The CDR3 coding sequence is TGTGCCAGTAGTATAGACACGGCTAGCGAGCAGTACTTC.

This clonotype appeared a few times. The J gene is TRBJ2-1, the V gene TRBV6-1; D might be TRBD1 (6 bases). Germline V lookup: CDR1 MNHNS, CDR2 SASEGT. V was clipped by 0 bases and J by 3 bases, with 9 bases between them. The CDR3 extends over 15 amino acids. This CDR3 reads CASSEAQTGYNEQFF. As DNA, the CDR3 is TGTGCCAGCAGTGAAGCCCAGACAGGCTACAATGAGCAGTTCTTC.

Comments on this clonotype: The junction shows a germline mismatch at one end, possibly a read error. V gene TRBV7-2 combines with J gene TRBJ2-4; D perhaps matches TRBD1 (6 bases). The length of the CDR3 is 15 residues. CDR1 and CDR2 from the germline V gene are SGHTA and FQGNSA. The CDR3 bases are TGTGCCAGCAGCTTAGACAGGGAAGTTCAAAACATTCGGTACTTC. Translating gives CASSLDREVQNIRYF.

In its sample, this clonotype was seen a few times. The chain combines TRBV12-3 or TRBV12-4 with TRBJ2-1; 7 bases line up with TRBD2. The ends lost 3 bases at V and 8 bases at J; junction bases unmatched: 7. This CDR3 region has 14 residues. The CDR3 is CASSFWEGRDEQFF. The CDR3 region has the DNA TGTGCCAGCAGTTTCTGGGAGGGGAGGGATGAGCAGTTCTTC.

J is TRBJ2-3 and V is TRBV11-2, with TRBD1 matching 8 bases. Trimming at V came to 0 bases and at J to 6 bases, leaving 8 bases not matched to a gene. Germline V gene sequence: CDR1 SGHAT, CDR2 FQNNGV. CDR3 length: 16 amino acids. The CDR3 coding sequence is TGTGCCAGCAGCTTAGAAAACAGGGGGGAAATGGATACGCAGTATTTT. Its translation is CASSLENRGEMDTQYF. Combining the CDR3 with reference TRBV11-2 and TRBJ2-3 gives the whole variable domain EAGVAQSPRYKIIEKRQSVAFWCNPISGHATLYWYQQILGQGPKLLIQFQNNGVVDDSQLPKDRFSAERLKGVDSTLKIQPAKLEDSAVYLCASSLENRGEMDTQYFGPGTRLTVL.

This clonotype was counted a few times. The chain is built from TRBV7-9 and TRBJ2-4; 10 bases fit TRBD1. Germline lookup yields CDR1 SEHNR and CDR2 FQNEAQ (reference sequence). This CDR3 region has 12 residues. With 6 bases clipped from V and 9 bases from J, the junction kept 2 bases outside the gene matches. The CDR3 here is CASRGQGGIQYF. The CDR3 DNA reads TGTGCCAGCAGAGGACAGGGGGGCATTCAGTACTTC.

The V and J genes are TRBV2 and TRBJ2-5; D might be TRBD1 or TRBD2, each matching 5 bases. V lost 4 bases to trimming and J lost 4 bases, with 16 bases between them. The V gene's germline CDR1 is SNHLY and CDR2 FYNNEI. CDR3 size: 15 residues. The CDR3 loop reads CASSGQTHGVETQYF. CDR3 nucleotides: TGTGCCAGCAGTGGACAGACCCACGGGGTAGAGACCCAGTACTTC.

The chain uses TRBV29-1 and TRBJ2-2; 10 nucleotides line up with TRBD2. Trimming removed 2 bases from V and 6 bases from J; junction bases left unmatched: 3. Germline values: CDR1 SQVTM, CDR2 ANQGSEA. The CDR3 runs to 14 residues. The CDR3 coding sequence is TGCAGCGTTGAACAGCGGGGGGGCCCCGGGGAGCTGTTTTTT. Its translation: CSVEQRGGPGELFF.

This sequence joins TRBV7-9 and TRBJ1-3; no reliable D call. Germline CDR1 SEHNR, CDR2 FQNEAQ (reference sequence). CDR3 length: 15 amino acids. Trimming left V 0 bases short and J 4 bases short, with 10 bases between. This chain's CDR3 is CASSLAGRPGNTIYF. CDR3 nucleotides: TGTGCCAGCAGCTTAGCTGGTAGACCAGGAAACACCATATATTTT.